Below are 23 T cell receptor beta chains sequenced from a single sample in a study of T cell responses to AZD1222 COVID-19 vaccine. Profiling relied on immunoSEQ multiplex PCR, and the TCRdb table lists in-frame clones only, not all of them. The sample consists of about 110,000 clones, 70% to 90% of them appearing once. Source: peripheral blood, taken on day 0 of MenACWY control vaccination. The receptors come from an adult in good health.

CDR3 residues: CASSPGLAGNEQFF. CDR3 coding DNA: TGCGCCAGCAGCCCGGGACTAGCAGGGAATGAGCAGTTCTTC. The J gene is TRBJ2-1, the V gene TRBV4-3; TRBD2 agrees at 9 bases. CDR1 is LGHNA, CDR2 YSLEER, per germline. The J segment lost 7 bases and the V segment lost 4 bases, leaving 5 bases of the junction unmatched. The CDR3 runs to 14 residues.

The gene calls are TRBV11-3 and TRBJ1-1; D gene uncertain. Trimming took 5 bases from V and 1 from J, leaving 8 bases between them. Germline V gene data show CDR1 as SGHNT and CDR2 as YENEEA. CDR3 length: 13 amino acids. CDR3 region: CASSPGGNTEAFF. CDR3 nucleotide sequence: TGTGCCAGCAGCCCAGGAGGGAACACTGAAGCTTTCTTT.

V gene TRBV18 combines with J gene TRBJ2-7, with a possible D match to TRBD1 (7 bases). The V gene's germline CDR1 is KGHSH and CDR2 LQKENI. CDR3 length: 13 amino acids. Trimming shortened V by 6 bases and J by 5 bases, and 14 bases separated the two germline ends. CDR3 amino acids: CASSNGGGNEQYF. The CDR3 DNA reads as TGTGCCAGCTCCAACGGAGGGGGCAACGAGCAGTACTTC.

The chain is built from TRBV9 and TRBJ1-2; D unresolved. Trimming pared 4 bases from V and 0 bases from J, leaving 7 bases between. CDR1 and CDR2 (germline): SGDLS, YYNGEE. This CDR3 region has 13 residues. CDR3 sequence reads: CASSPTANYGYTF. The CDR3 DNA reads as TGTGCCAGCAGCCCTACAGCTAACTATGGCTACACCTTC. The full variable domain, with the rest looked up from reference TRBV9 and TRBJ1-2, is DSGVTQTPKHLITATGQRVTLRCSPRSGDLSVYWYQQSLDQGLQFLIQYYNGEERAKGNILERFSAQQFPDLHSELNLSSLELGDSALYFCASSPTANYGYTFGSGTRLTVV.

This CDR3 is CASSQDSANALISGANVLTF. The CDR3 DNA follows: TGCGCCAGCAGCCAAGATTCGGCAAACGCACTGATTTCTGGGGCCAACGTCCTGACTTTC. This chain uses TRBV4-1 with TRBJ2-6; unclear D gene. Germline loops: CDR1 MGHRA, CDR2 YSYEKL. V was pared by 0 bases and J by 1 base, with 19 bases between. The CDR3 extends over 20 amino acids.

J is TRBJ2-7 and V is TRBV7-2; a weak D match, TRBD1 (6 bases). The germline V gene encodes CDR1 SGHTA and CDR2 FQGNSA. Trimming took 1 base from V and 4 from J, leaving 17 bases between them. This CDR3 spans 16 amino acids. CDR3 sequence: CASSLVLGTSLYEQYF. In DNA, the CDR3 is TGTGCCAGCAGCTTAGTCCTCGGGACATCGCTTTACGAGCAGTACTTC.

The V and J genes are TRBV6-5 and TRBJ2-1; 10 bases are a match to TRBD2. CDR3 size: 14 residues. V shed 5 bases, J shed 12 bases, and the junction held 10 bases outside the gene matches. Germline loops: CDR1 MNHEY, CDR2 SVGAGI. CDR3 protein: CASSNGLAVWGQFF. Here the CDR3 DNA reads TGTGCCAGCAGTAATGGACTAGCGGTGTGGGGGCAGTTCTTC.

CDR3 amino acids: CASSLLAGPQETQYF. The CDR3 DNA reads TGTGCCAGCAGCTTACTAGCGGGGCCTCAAGAGACCCAGTACTTC. The J gene is TRBJ2-5, the V gene TRBV11-3; 9 nucleotides line up with TRBD2. Germline loops: CDR1 SGHNT, CDR2 YENEEA. V lost 2 bases and J lost 2; bases outside the gene matches: 3. This CDR3 comprises 15 residues.

This chain links TRBV27 with TRBJ1-1; D gene uncertain. With 5 bases removed from V and 2 bases from J, the gap between germline ends came to 15 bases. This CDR3 comprises 15 residues. CDR1 and CDR2 from the germline V gene are MNHEY and SMNVEV (reference sequence). CDR3 nucleotide sequence: TGTGCCAGCAGTGCTCACAGTACCGTCAACACTGAAGCTTTCTTT. This sequence encodes CASSAHSTVNTEAFF.

This clone was seen a handful of times. The junction shows a germline mismatch at one end, possibly a read error. J is TRBJ1-2 and V is TRBV28; a weak D match, TRBD1 (6 bases). The CDR3 sequence is 11 residues long. CDR1 and CDR2 from the germline V gene are MDHEN and SYDVKM. The CDR3 DNA reads as TGTGCCAGCAGTTCCGACAGGCGCTTTGCCTTC. Protein product: CASSSDRRFAF.

The rearrangement links TRBV9 to TRBJ1-6; no clear D. V shed 3 bases and J shed 7 bases, with 11 bases lying between them. Germline V gene sequence: CDR1 SGDLS, CDR2 YYNGEE. The CDR3 sequence is 14 residues long. The CDR3 region has the DNA TGTGCCAGCAGCGACCCCGTTGGGAATTCACCCCTCCACTTT. Translating it yields CASSDPVGNSPLHF.

The V gene is TRBV5-1, the J gene TRBJ2-5; the D gene is possibly TRBD1 (6 bases). The CDR3 consists of 15 residues. CDR1 and CDR2 (germline): SGHRS, YFSETQ. Trimming cost V 0 bases and J 5 bases, with 14 bases left between them. CDR3 sequence: CASSLDLGRGETQYF. The CDR3 DNA follows: TGCGCCAGCAGCTTGGATTTAGGAAGGGGGGAGACCCAGTACTTC.

The chain combines TRBV6-2 or TRBV6-3 with TRBJ1-5; D is unresolved. Trimming left V 5 bases short and J 2 bases short, with 10 bases between. The CDR3 consists of 14 residues. CDR1 is MNHEY and CDR2 is SVGEGT in the germline V gene. DNA for the CDR3: TGTGCCAGCAGTATCACCGGGGGCAATCAGCCCCAGCATTTT. Protein product: CASSITGGNQPQHF.

The chain is built from TRBV6-4 and TRBJ2-3; 8 bases map to TRBD2. The trim removed 4 bases at V and 5 bases at J, leaving 8 bases unmatched. The CDR3 length is 15 residues. Per the germline V gene, CDR1 is MRHNA and CDR2 is SNTAGT. The CDR3 protein is CASSVGLGEGDTQYF. CDR3 DNA sequence: TGTGCCAGCAGTGTGGGACTAGGAGAGGGAGATACGCAGTATTTT.

The chain joins TRBV3-1 (or the pseudogene TRBV3-2) to TRBJ2-1; perhaps TRBD2 as D (6 bases). This CDR3 comprises 15 residues. Germline V lookup: CDR1 LGHDT, CDR2 YNNKEL (reference sequence). The V gene lost 1 base and the J gene lost 2 bases, with 9 bases spanning the gap. CDR3 residues: CASSQAGRTYNEQFF. In DNA, the CDR3 is TGTGCCAGCAGCCAAGCAGGGAGGACCTACAATGAGCAGTTCTTC.

The rearrangement links TRBV4-3 to TRBJ2-3, with TRBD1 identical over 7 bases. V gave up 4 bases and J gave up 0 bases; unmatched junction bases: 7. Germline V lookup: CDR1 LGHNA, CDR2 YSLEER. The CDR3 covers 16 residues. For the CDR3, the DNA is TGCGCCAGCAGCCCTCAACAGGGGCGAAGCACAGATACGCAGTATTTT. Encoded protein: CASSPQQGRSTDTQYF.

The chain uses TRBV5-6 and TRBJ2-2; either TRBD1 or TRBD2 may fit D (5 bases each). The CDR3 contains 19 residues. Trimming took off 2 bases at V and 2 bases at J, with 22 bases between the two ends. In germline, CDR1 is SGHDT, CDR2 YYEEEE. For the CDR3, the DNA is TGTGCCAGCAGCTTTGAGGGGCTTAGGTCCCACTTTAACACCGGGGAGCTGTTTTTT. It codes for CASSFEGLRSHFNTGELFF.

V and J are TRBV27 and TRBJ2-2; 9 positions match TRBD1. The junction had 8 bases not matched to a gene; V was cut back by 7 bases and J by 2 bases. This CDR3 region has 16 residues. The germline V gene has CDR1 MNHEY and CDR2 SMNVEV (reference sequence). The CDR3 sequence: CASTPPGQGNTGELFF. The CDR3 region has the DNA TGTGCCAGCACCCCTCCGGGACAGGGTAACACCGGGGAGCTGTTTTTT.

V is TRBV7-6 and J is TRBJ2-1; 9 bases fit TRBD2. The J segment lost 7 bases and the V segment lost 4 bases, leaving 11 bases of the junction unmatched. Looked up from germline, CDR1 is SGHVS and CDR2 is FNYEAQ. CDR3 length equals 16 residues. In nucleotides, the CDR3 is TGTGCCAGCAGCTCCCGGGTAGCGGGGGATCTAAATGAGCAGTTCTTC. The encoded protein is CASSSRVAGDLNEQFF. The full variable domain, rest sourced from reference TRBV7-6 and TRBJ2-1, is GAGVSQSPRYKVTKRGQDVALRCDPISGHVSLYWYRQALGQGPEFLTYFNYEAQQDKSGLPNDRFSAERPEGSISTLTIQRTEQRDSAMYRCASSSRVAGDLNEQFFGPGTRLTVL.

The chain employs TRBV7-2 and TRBJ2-1, with D unresolved. There are 16 residues in the CDR3. CDR1 and CDR2 (germline): SGHTA, FQGNSA. Between the trimmed V and J ends, which lost 1 base and 7 bases, there was a span of 17 bases. This CDR3 is CASSLGLRTSSNEQFF. The DNA of the CDR3 is TGTGCCAGCAGCTTAGGGTTAAGGACCTCGAGTAATGAGCAGTTCTTC.

This clone was detected only once. The V and J genes are TRBV29-1 and TRBJ2-5; 9 nucleotides line up with TRBD2. This CDR3 is 14 amino acids long. Trimming cost V 6 bases and J 4 bases; bases outside gene matches: 9. The V gene's germline CDR1 is SQVTM and CDR2 ANQGSEA. The CDR3 reads CSVSPTSGRETQYF. The CDR3 nucleotides read TGCAGCGTCTCCCCTACTAGCGGGCGAGAGACCCAGTACTTC.

The rearrangement joins TRBV4-1 to TRBJ1-2; D possibly corresponds to TRBD1 (6 bases). The CDR3 is 15 residues long. Germline CDR1 is MGHRA and CDR2 is YSYEKL. Trimming took 0 bases from V and 8 from J, leaving 16 bases between them. CDR3 nucleotide sequence: TGCGCCAGCAGCCAAGATGGTGGAGGGGGACGCGGCTACACCTTC. Amino acids: CASSQDGGGGRGYTF.

The V call is TRBV27, the J call TRBJ1-6; D unresolved. The V end was cut by 3 bases, the J end by 8 bases, with 11 bases between. Germline V gene lookup returns CDR1 MNHEY and CDR2 SMNVEV (reference sequence). The CDR3 is made up of 14 amino acids. CDR3 nucleotide sequence: TGTGCCAGCAGTTTCGGGCGCCGGGATTCACCCCTCCACTTT. Encoded protein: CASSFGRRDSPLHF.